This T cell receptor beta chain emerged from a study of blood T cell repertoires in COVID-19. Across the whole study: The cDNA or gDNA used as material had been derived from T cells, B-cell-depleted T cells, or PBMCs.

Unmatched junction bases numbered 7, after V lost 0 bases and J lost 5 bases. The CDR3 is 15 amino acids. CDR1 is SGHRS and CDR2 is YFSETQ in the germline V gene. The assay was immunoSEQ multiplex PCR, and TCRdb's table has in-frame clones only and misses some. The sample carries 280,000 or so clones, about 87% recorded once. The chain employs TRBV5-1 and TRBJ1-2, with TRBD1 matching 7 bases. Sequenced: peripheral blood. The receptor was isolated from a woman aged 25-40 years who had recovered from COVID-19. The CDR3 region has the DNA TGCGCCAGCAGCTTGGAGGGGGCGAAAAGGTATGGCTACACCTTC. Translating it yields CASSLEGAKRYGYTF.